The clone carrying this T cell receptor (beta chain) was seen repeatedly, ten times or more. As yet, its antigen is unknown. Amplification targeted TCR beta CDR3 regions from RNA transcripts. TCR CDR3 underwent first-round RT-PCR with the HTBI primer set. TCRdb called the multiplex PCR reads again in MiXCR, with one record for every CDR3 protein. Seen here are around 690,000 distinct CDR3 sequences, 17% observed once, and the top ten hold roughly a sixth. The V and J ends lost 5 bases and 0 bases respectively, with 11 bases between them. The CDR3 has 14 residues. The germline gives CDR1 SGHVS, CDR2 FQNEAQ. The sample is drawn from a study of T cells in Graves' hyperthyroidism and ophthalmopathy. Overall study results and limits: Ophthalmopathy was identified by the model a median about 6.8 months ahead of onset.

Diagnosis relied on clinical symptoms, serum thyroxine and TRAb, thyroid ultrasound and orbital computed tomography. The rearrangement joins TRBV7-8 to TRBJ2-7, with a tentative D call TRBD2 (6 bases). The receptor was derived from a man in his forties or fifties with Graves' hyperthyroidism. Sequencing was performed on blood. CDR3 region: CASSVSSASYEQYF. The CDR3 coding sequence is TGTGCCAGCAGCGTGTCTAGCGCCTCCTACGAGCAGTACTTC.